What follows are 29 T cell receptor beta chains derived from one specimen sequenced in a study of blood T cell repertoires in COVID-19. This table comes from immunoSEQ multiplex PCR, and its TCRdb copy is limited to in-frame clones, with some not included. This sample has 190,000 or so clones; roughly 80% occur once, and the top ten carry roughly 12%. Sequenced input: peripheral blood. These receptors came from a man in his fifties or sixties who had recovered from COVID-19.

The chain recombines TRBV7-2 with TRBJ1-1; possible D gene TRBD1, 6 bases. The CDR3 sequence is 16 residues long. Trimming pared 5 bases from V and 1 base from J, leaving 17 bases between. Looked up from germline, CDR1 is SGHTA and CDR2 is FQGNSA. In DNA, the CDR3 is TGTGCCAGCAGCGAAGCGCTGGGGGCGGGGAACACTGAAGCTTTCTTT. Its protein is CASSEALGAGNTEAFF.

The chain couples TRBV14 to TRBJ2-5, with a weak D call TRBD1 (5 bases). Looked up from germline, CDR1 is SGHDN and CDR2 is FVKESK. The CDR3 runs 16 residues. Trimming removed 4 bases at V and 5 bases at J, with 20 bases between. Here the CDR3 DNA reads TGTGCCAGCAGCCCCCTTGGGGCTTACTATGTGGAGACCCAGTACTTC. Amino acids: CASSPLGAYYVETQYF.

Note on this clone: A junction end diverges from the germline sequence, so it may reflect a read error. The V call is TRBV19, the J call TRBJ2-1; no reliable D call. Germline CDR1 LNHDA, CDR2 SQIVND (reference sequence). CDR3 length: 17 amino acids. CDR3 region: CASSIVHTTTSSNEQFF. CDR3 DNA: TGTGCCAGTAGTATAGTGCACACTACCACCTCCTCCAATGAGCAGTTCTTC.

The chain combines TRBV16 with TRBJ2-3; D gene ambiguous. Trimming left V 3 bases short and J 0 bases short, with 7 bases between. Germline lookup yields CDR1 KGHSY and CDR2 FQNENV. This CDR3 spans 14 amino acids. The CDR3 region has the DNA TGTGCCAGCAGCCACTCCTTGAGCACAGATACGCAGTATTTT. Protein sequence: CASSHSLSTDTQYF.

V is TRBV15 and J is TRBJ2-4; 11 nucleotides line up with TRBD2. CDR3 length: 16 amino acids. Trimming took 5 bases from V and 6 from J; bases not matched to a gene: 9. Per the germline V gene, CDR1 is LNHNV and CDR2 is YYDKDF (reference sequence). The CDR3 protein is CATSLTVGLAVNIQYF. The CDR3 DNA sequence: TGTGCCACCAGCCTCACTGTGGGACTAGCGGTAAACATTCAGTACTTC.

The chain has TRBV5-6 and TRBJ2-1; TRBD2 matches at 11 bases. J gave up 0 bases and V 4 bases, and 6 bases lay outside the gene matches. In germline, CDR1 is SGHDT, CDR2 YYEEEE. There are 17 residues in the CDR3. In DNA form, the CDR3 reads TGTGCCAGCAGCCCTTTAGCGGGAGGGAGCTCCTACAATGAGCAGTTCTTC. Translation gives CASSPLAGGSSYNEQFF. Full variable domain (outside the CDR3, taken from reference TRBV5-6 and TRBJ2-1): DAGVTQSPTHLIKTRGQQVTLRCSPKSGHDTVSWYQQALGQGPQFIFQYYEEEERQRGNFPDRFSGHQFPNYSSELNVNALLLGDSALYLCASSPLAGGSSYNEQFFGPGTRLTVL.

V usage is TRBV19 and J usage is TRBJ2-2; D gene ambiguous. V gave up 3 bases and J gave up 7 bases, with 12 bases separating them. Germline CDR1 and CDR2: LNHDA and SQIVND (reference sequence). This CDR3 comprises 14 residues. The CDR3 protein is CASSIGSGFGELFF. The DNA of the CDR3 is TGTGCCAGTAGTATCGGTTCGGGTTTCGGGGAGCTGTTTTTT.

V usage is TRBV6-1 and J usage is TRBJ1-1; maybe TRBD1 (5 bases). This CDR3 contains 13 residues. V was pared by 7 bases and J by 5 bases, with 14 bases between. Germline CDR1 and CDR2: MNHNS and SASEGT. CDR3 sequence reads: CASKLGVGTEAFF. The CDR3, as DNA: TGTGCCAGCAAATTAGGGGTCGGTACTGAAGCTTTCTTT.

The chain uses TRBV2 and TRBJ2-3; 7 bases match TRBD2. There are 15 residues in the CDR3. CDR1 and CDR2 from the germline V gene are SNHLY and FYNNEI. The ends lost 8 bases at V and 8 bases at J; junction bases unmatched: 16. The chain's CDR3 is CASQLAPGGYGTQYF. The CDR3 region has the DNA TGTGCCAGCCAACTAGCTCCGGGAGGTTACGGTACGCAGTATTTT.

V is TRBV4-1 and J is TRBJ1-2; D is possibly TRBD1 (6 bases). Per germline, CDR1 MGHRA and CDR2 YSYEKL. V lost 2 bases and J 5 bases, leaving 9 bases between the germline ends. The CDR3 contains 13 residues. This CDR3 is CASSQLGGYGYTF. The CDR3 region has the DNA TGCGCCAGCAGCCAACTAGGGGGATATGGCTACACCTTC.

This rearrangement joins TRBV18 to TRBJ1-5; TRBD1 matches 9 bases. J was trimmed by 3 bases and V by 6 bases; bases with no gene match: 6. Germline V CDR1 and CDR2: KGHSH, LQKENI. The CDR3 runs 15 residues. The CDR3, as DNA: TGTGCCAGCTCGAGGACAGGGGCCCCCAATCAGCCCCAGCATTTT. Translation gives CASSRTGAPNQPQHF.

The CDR3, as DNA: TGCGCCAGCAGCTTGGAACTAGCGGGAGGTTTCACCGGGGAGCTGTTTTTT. It is translated as CASSLELAGGFTGELFF. This sequence joins TRBV5-1 and TRBJ2-2; 12 bases are a match to TRBD2. J lost 4 bases, V lost 0 bases, and 4 bases had no gene match. The CDR3 is 17 residues long. Per germline, CDR1 SGHRS and CDR2 YFSETQ. Full variable domain (remainder filled in from reference TRBV5-1 and TRBJ2-2): KAGVTQTPRYLIKTRGQQVTLSCSPISGHRSVSWYQQTPGQGLQFLFEYFSETQRNKGNFPGRFSGRQFSNSRSEMNVSTLELGDSALYLCASSLELAGGFTGELFFGEGSRLTVL.

V usage is TRBV5-6 and J usage is TRBJ2-1; 8 bases are shared with TRBD1. Per the germline V gene, CDR1 is SGHDT and CDR2 is YYEEEE. The length of the CDR3 is 15 residues. The ends lost 3 bases at V and 7 bases at J; junction bases unmatched: 9. The CDR3 is CASSSTGQGRNEQFF. DNA of the CDR3: TGTGCCAGCAGCTCAACAGGACAGGGTCGGAATGAGCAGTTCTTC.

The rearrangement joins TRBV2 to TRBJ1-1, with 7 bases identical to TRBD1. This CDR3 is 15 amino acids long. V shed 7 bases and J 1 base; nucleotides not matched to a gene: 9. CDR1 is SNHLY, CDR2 FYNNEI, per germline. The CDR3 DNA reads TGTGCCAGCAAATATGAGGGGGCGGGGAACACTGAAGCTTTCTTT. Amino acid sequence: CASKYEGAGNTEAFF.

The chain joins TRBV11-3 to TRBJ2-1; possible D gene TRBD2, 6 bases. CDR1 is SGHNT and CDR2 is YENEEA in the germline V gene. The V and J ends lost 5 bases and 8 bases respectively, with 16 bases between them. The CDR3 extends over 14 amino acids. This CDR3 reads CASSPGLASYEQFF. CDR3 nucleotide sequence: TGTGCCAGCAGCCCGGGACTTGCCAGCTATGAGCAGTTCTTC. The full variable domain, rest sourced from reference TRBV11-3 and TRBJ2-1, is EAGVVQSPRYKIIEKKQPVAFWCNPISGHNTLYWYLQNLGQGPELLIRYENEEAVDDSQLPKDRFSAERLKGVDSTLKIQPAELGDSAVYLCASSPGLASYEQFFGPGTRLTVL.

The genes are TRBV27 and TRBJ2-7, with 11 bases aligning to TRBD1. The germline V gene has CDR1 MNHEY and CDR2 SMNVEV (reference sequence). The CDR3 has 16 amino acids. The junction had 1 base not matched to a gene; V was cut back by 0 bases and J by 0 bases. CDR3: CASSLSGQGASYEQYF. In DNA form, the CDR3 reads TGTGCCAGCAGTTTATCCGGACAGGGGGCCTCCTACGAGCAGTACTTC.

This rearrangement joins TRBV3-1 (or the pseudogene TRBV3-2) to TRBJ1-2, with TRBD1 as a possible D gene (5 bases). Germline V gene sequence: CDR1 LGHDT, CDR2 YNNKEL (reference sequence). The CDR3 is 14 amino acids. The V end was cut by 3 bases, the J end by 4 bases, with 12 bases between. The CDR3 region is CASSQTTEPYGYTF. The CDR3 region has the DNA TGTGCCAGCAGCCAGACGACAGAACCCTATGGCTACACCTTC.

The chain uses TRBV28 and TRBJ1-6; 10 positions match TRBD1. The germline V gene has CDR1 MDHEN and CDR2 SYDVKM. After removal of 6 bases from V and 10 bases from J, the junction contained 6 bases not matched to a gene. This CDR3 has 14 residues. The CDR3 here is CASSTDRGQSPLHF. The CDR3 region has the DNA TGTGCCAGCAGCACAGACAGGGGGCAATCACCCCTCCACTTT.

The gene calls are TRBV28 and TRBJ1-5; unclear D gene. Germline CDR1 and CDR2: MDHEN and SYDVKM. This CDR3 comprises 15 residues. V was clipped by 5 bases and J by 2 bases, with 13 bases between them. In nucleotides, the CDR3 is TGTGCCAGCAGTAAGTTACTCGGGGGCAATCAGCCCCAGCATTTT. Residues: CASSKLLGGNQPQHF.

The V call is TRBV18, the J call TRBJ2-2; weak D call: TRBD1 (5 bases). Germline V CDR1 and CDR2: KGHSH, LQKENI. V was cut by 3 bases and J by 0 bases, with 8 bases left in between. CDR3 length: 15 residues. The CDR3 reads CASSPSDTNTGELFF. The DNA for the CDR3 is TGTGCCAGCTCACCTTCGGACACGAACACCGGGGAGCTGTTTTTT.

The genes are TRBV7-3 and TRBJ2-3; a weak D match, TRBD1 (6 bases). Germline CDR1 is SGHTA and CDR2 is FQGTGA. Deletions cut 5 bases from V and 6 bases from J, with 12 bases between. This CDR3 region has 13 residues. CDR3 sequence: CASSRTVGDTQYF. DNA of the CDR3: TGTGCCAGCAGCAGGACAGTGGGGGATACGCAGTATTTT.

The chain links TRBV27 to TRBJ1-2; 7 nucleotides agree with TRBD1. The V gene's germline CDR1 is MNHEY and CDR2 SMNVEV (reference sequence). The CDR3 spans 14 residues. After removal of 6 bases from V and 5 bases from J, the junction contained 9 bases not matched to a gene. The CDR3 sequence: CASRRPGQHYGYTF. CDR3 DNA sequence: TGTGCCAGCAGGAGACCGGGACAGCATTATGGCTACACCTTC.

J is TRBJ1-1 and V is TRBV30; 9 nucleotides agree with TRBD1. This CDR3 has 15 residues. After removal of 2 bases from V and 4 bases from J, the junction contained 8 bases not matched to a gene. Germline V gene sequence: CDR1 GTSNPN, CDR2 SVGIG (reference sequence). This CDR3 is CAWSRGTGRSTEAFF. The DNA of the CDR3 is TGTGCCTGGAGTAGGGGGACAGGGAGAAGCACTGAAGCTTTCTTT. Filled out from reference TRBV30 and TRBJ1-1, the complete variable domain reads SQTIHQWPATLVQPVGSPLSLECTVEGTSNPNLYWYRQAAGRGLQLLFYSVGIGQISSEVPQNLSASRPQDRQFILSSKKLLLSDSGFYLCAWSRGTGRSTEAFFGQGTRLTVV.

The J gene is TRBJ1-6, the V gene TRBV30; TRBD1 matches 11 bases. This CDR3 is built from 14 residues. V lost 3 bases to trimming and J lost 9 bases; unmatched junction nucleotides: 4. Germline values: CDR1 GTSNPN, CDR2 SVGIG (reference sequence). CDR3: CAWSWDRGASPLHF. DNA of the CDR3: TGTGCCTGGAGCTGGGACAGGGGGGCTTCACCCCTCCACTTT.

The chain is built from TRBV5-4 and TRBJ2-3; perhaps TRBD2 as D (5 bases). The CDR3 has 15 residues. Trimming cost V 0 bases and J 2 bases, with 10 bases left between them. Germline V gene data show CDR1 as SGHNT and CDR2 as YYREEE (reference sequence). In nucleotides, the CDR3 is TGTGCCAGCAGCTTGGATAGCGCACACACAGATACGCAGTATTTT. Its translation: CASSLDSAHTDTQYF.

This sequence joins TRBV5-4 and TRBJ2-5; TRBD2 matches 7 bases. Germline V gene data show CDR1 as SGHNT and CDR2 as YYREEE (reference sequence). This CDR3 comprises 15 residues. V was clipped by 7 bases and J by 1 base; unmatched bases: 10. In DNA form, the CDR3 reads TGTGCCAGCCAACGAGAAAGCGGGACCCAAGAGACCCAGTACTTC. The encoded protein is CASQRESGTQETQYF. Full variable domain (rest looked up from reference TRBV5-4 and TRBJ2-5): ETGVTQSPTHLIKTRGQQVTLRCSSQSGHNTVSWYQQALGQGPQFIFQYYREEENGRGNFPPRFSGLQFPNYSSELNVNALELDDSALYLCASQRESGTQETQYFGPGTRLLVL.

The genes are TRBV5-1 and TRBJ1-5; 9 positions match TRBD1. The CDR3 contains 14 residues. Germline lookup yields CDR1 SGHRS and CDR2 YFSETQ. The V segment lost 2 bases and the J segment 10 bases; nucleotides outside the gene matches: 7. CDR3 sequence: CASSLGTGRDPQHF. The CDR3 coding sequence is TGCGCCAGCAGCTTAGGGACAGGGCGTGATCCCCAGCATTTT.

The V gene is TRBV18, the J gene TRBJ2-2; the D gene is possibly TRBD2 (6 bases). The CDR3 is made up of 14 amino acids. The V and J ends lost 3 bases and 5 bases respectively, with 10 bases between them. Germline V gene sequence: CDR1 KGHSH, CDR2 LQKENI. The CDR3 coding sequence is TGTGCCAGCTCACCTAGCGGAGATACCGGGGAGCTGTTTTTT. Translating gives CASSPSGDTGELFF. Together with reference TRBV18 and TRBJ2-2, the CDR3 gives the full variable domain: NAGVMQNPRHLVRRRGQEARLRCSPMKGHSHVYWYRQLPEEGLKFMVYLQKENIIDESGMPKERFSAEFPKEGPSILRIQQVVRGDSAAYFCASSPSGDTGELFFGEGSRLTVL.

The chain employs TRBV6-5 and TRBJ1-2; TRBD1 matches 7 bases. From germline, CDR1 is MNHEY and CDR2 SVGAGI. J was trimmed by 6 bases and V by 11 bases; bases with no gene match: 18. The length of the CDR3 is 15 residues. Written as DNA, the CDR3 is TGTGCCGGACGCGAGACAGGGCTCCCGACACATGGCTACACCTTC. It is translated as CAGRETGLPTHGYTF.